This T cell receptor (beta chain) was identified during a study of blood T cell repertoires in COVID-19. Study in general: The United States, Italy and Spain supplied acute and convalescent COVID-19 samples. PBMCs, B-cell-depleted T cells, or T cells provided the cDNA or gDNA that made up the material.

This clone was found a few times. Germline lookup yields CDR1 SGDLS and CDR2 YYNGEE. This CDR3 comprises 18 residues. Losses at the gene ends were 0 bases for V and 1 base for J; bases not matched to a gene: 5. Authors' analysis steps: Reference gene primer amplification in the assay estimated nucleated cell counts. Only in-frame clones appear in the TCRdb table, and some are missing; sequencing was by immunoSEQ multiplex PCR. V and J calls and clone size are as listed in that table; D and trimming were resolved from the DNA. The sample records approximately 160,000 clones, 70% to 90% being singletons.

The rearrangement links TRBV9 to TRBJ2-2; 11 bases match TRBD2. The TCR originated in a man between 45 and 60 years old with active or convalescent COVID-19. Sequencing was done on a sample of peripheral blood. In DNA form, the CDR3 reads TGTGCCAGCAGCGTAGAGCTAGCGGGAGGCAAGAACACCGGGGAGCTGTTTTTT. Its protein product is CASSVELAGGKNTGELFF.